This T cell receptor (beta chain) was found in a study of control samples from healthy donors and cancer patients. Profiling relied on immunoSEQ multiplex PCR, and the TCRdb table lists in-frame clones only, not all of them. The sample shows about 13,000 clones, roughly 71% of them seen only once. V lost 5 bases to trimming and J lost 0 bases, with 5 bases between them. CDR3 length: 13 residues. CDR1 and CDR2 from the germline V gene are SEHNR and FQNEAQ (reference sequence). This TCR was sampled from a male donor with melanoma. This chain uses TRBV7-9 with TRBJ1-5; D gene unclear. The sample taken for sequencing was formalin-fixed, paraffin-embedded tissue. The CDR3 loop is CASSLNSNQPQHF. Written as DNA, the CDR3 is TGTGCCAGCAGCCTAAATAGCAATCAGCCCCAGCATTTT.